Presented here are 27 T cell receptor beta chains from one specimen sequenced in a study of cytotoxic CD8 clonotypes in ibrutinib-treated CLL. Clones were read by immunoSEQ multiplex PCR, and TCRdb kept only the in-frame ones, dropping some. The table shows 150,000 or so clones, with 75% to 85% occurring only once. This material consisted of PBMCs, taken after 12 months of ibrutinib treatment. The source of these receptors is a human donor with chronic lymphocytic leukemia.

The chain recombines TRBV5-1 with TRBJ2-3; 8 nucleotides agree with TRBD2. Trimming cost V 6 bases and J 2 bases; bases outside gene matches: 8. The CDR3 consists of 15 residues. Germline lookup yields CDR1 SGHRS and CDR2 YFSETQ. The CDR3 nucleotides are TGCGCCAGCACCAGAGGACTAGCTGACACAGATACGCAGTATTTT. As protein: CASTRGLADTDTQYF.

This sequence joins TRBV7-8 and TRBJ2-3; D perhaps matches TRBD2 (6 bases). This CDR3 region has 14 residues. CDR1 and CDR2 from the germline V gene are SGHVS and FQNEAQ. V was shortened by 4 bases and J by 3 bases, with 11 bases between the two germline ends. CDR3 in amino acids: CASSYRRGTDTQYF. The CDR3 DNA reads as TGTGCCAGCAGCTACAGGAGGGGAACAGATACGCAGTATTTT.

The chain couples TRBV11-2 to TRBJ2-1, with 10 positions matching TRBD2. CDR3 length: 16 residues. Germline V gene sequence: CDR1 SGHAT, CDR2 FQNNGV. V shed 5 bases, J shed 1 base, and the junction held 5 bases outside the gene matches. As DNA, the CDR3 is TGTGCCAGCAGCCTCCTAGCGGGAGTGTCCTACAATGAGCAGTTCTTC. The encoded protein is CASSLLAGVSYNEQFF. The whole variable domain, remainder taken from reference TRBV11-2 and TRBJ2-1, is EAGVAQSPRYKIIEKRQSVAFWCNPISGHATLYWYQQILGQGPKLLIQFQNNGVVDDSQLPKDRFSAERLKGVDSTLKIQPAKLEDSAVYLCASSLLAGVSYNEQFFGPGTRLTVL.

This clone occurred a few times. V and J are TRBV10-3 and TRBJ2-7; 10 nucleotides match TRBD2. In germline, CDR1 is ENHRY, CDR2 SYGVKD. CDR3 length equals 15 residues. V shed 0 bases and J 4 bases; nucleotides not matched to a gene: 3. The CDR3 DNA reads TGTGCCATCAGTGAGTCTCTAGCGGGAGAGTACGAGCAGTACTTC. It is translated as CAISESLAGEYEQYF.

This clone was counted once. The J gene is TRBJ2-1, the V gene TRBV27, with 9 nucleotides matching TRBD2. Germline loops: CDR1 MNHEY, CDR2 SMNVEV (reference sequence). This CDR3 is built from 15 residues. V trimming: 6 bases; J trimming: 5 bases; junction bases outside the gene matches: 8. The CDR3 sequence is CASRRWTSENNEQFF. CDR3 bases: TGTGCCAGCAGACGATGGACTAGCGAGAACAATGAGCAGTTCTTC.

The chain has TRBV4-1 and TRBJ2-5; 8 nucleotides match TRBD1. The CDR3 contains 14 residues. V dropped 0 bases and J dropped 4; count of bases not matched to a gene: 1. In germline, CDR1 is MGHRA, CDR2 YSYEKL. CDR3 amino acids: CASSQDDRGETQYF. The CDR3 DNA follows: TGCGCCAGCAGCCAAGATGACAGGGGAGAGACCCAGTACTTC.

This sequence joins TRBV11-3 and TRBJ2-3; 15 bases agree with TRBD2. There are 17 residues in the CDR3. V lost 4 bases to trimming and J lost 0 bases; unmatched junction nucleotides: 2. Germline loops: CDR1 SGHNT, CDR2 YENEEA. DNA of the CDR3: TGTGCCAGCAGCTCCGGGACTAGCGGGGGGAGCACAGATACGCAGTATTTT. Translation gives CASSSGTSGGSTDTQYF.

The V and J genes are TRBV27 and TRBJ2-1, with no clear D. The germline V gene has CDR1 MNHEY and CDR2 SMNVEV (reference sequence). V lost 3 bases to trimming and J lost 9 bases, with 9 bases between them. The CDR3 length is 12 residues. CDR3: CASSFPRSEQFF. DNA for the CDR3: TGTGCCAGCAGTTTCCCTAGGAGTGAGCAGTTCTTC.

This chain joins TRBV11-2 and TRBJ2-7, with 8 nucleotides matching TRBD2. V lost 5 bases, J lost 3 bases, and 12 bases stayed unmatched. The CDR3 covers 16 residues. Per the germline V gene, CDR1 is SGHAT and CDR2 is FQNNGV. Here the CDR3 reads CASSQLGGGFFYEQYF. CDR3 nucleotide sequence: TGTGCCAGCAGCCAGCTTGGCGGGGGGTTTTTCTACGAGCAGTACTTC.

This clone was counted a single time. This CDR3 reads CASSQHRQSGALDEQFF. CDR3 DNA: TGTGCCAGCAGCCAACACCGACAATCCGGGGCTTTGGATGAGCAGTTCTTC. The chain employs TRBV14 and TRBJ2-1; D possibly uses TRBD1 or TRBD2 (5 bases each). V was pared by 2 bases and J by 8 bases, with 22 bases between. The CDR3 sequence is 17 residues long. CDR1 is SGHDN, CDR2 FVKESK, per germline.

The rearrangement uses TRBV15 and TRBJ2-5; D is unresolved. The CDR3 spans 13 residues. Trimming took off 3 bases at V and 2 bases at J, with 7 bases between the two ends. CDR1 LNHNV and CDR2 YYDKDF come from the germline V gene (reference sequence). CDR3 region: CATSRVSQETQYF. The CDR3 DNA follows: TGTGCCACCAGCAGGGTGTCACAAGAGACCCAGTACTTC.

This clone appeared a few times. V usage is TRBV6-1 and J usage is TRBJ2-7; weak D call: TRBD2 (6 bases). CDR3 length equals 13 residues. The V gene's germline CDR1 is MNHNS and CDR2 SASEGT. The V and J ends lost 8 bases and 0 bases respectively, with 11 bases between them. CDR3 in amino acids: CASFGTASYEQYF. DNA for the CDR3: TGTGCCAGCTTCGGGACTGCCTCCTACGAGCAGTACTTC.

In nucleotides, the CDR3 is TGTGCCATACAGACAGTCCAGGGCGGGGGCTACACCTTC. Its translation: CAIQTVQGGGYTF. The V gene is TRBV6-6, the J gene TRBJ1-2, with D possibly matching TRBD1 (5 bases). From germline, CDR1 is MNHNY and CDR2 SVGAGI (reference sequence). CDR3 length: 13 amino acids. V was trimmed by 10 bases and J by 8 bases, leaving 20 bases between them.

The CDR3 bases are TGTGCCAGCAGCTTAGGTTTTCACGAGCAGTACTTC. As protein: CASSLGFHEQYF. V is TRBV7-6 and J is TRBJ2-7, with D unresolved. Looked up from germline, CDR1 is SGHVS and CDR2 is FNYEAQ. Deletions cut 1 base from V and 5 bases from J, with 6 bases between. This CDR3 has 12 residues.

V is TRBV19 and J is TRBJ2-3; 8 positions agree with TRBD2. CDR1 is LNHDA and CDR2 is SQIVND in the germline V gene (reference sequence). Germline trimming cut 4 bases from V and 3 bases from J; bases unmatched to any gene: 6. This CDR3 region has 15 residues. For the CDR3, the DNA is TGTGCCAGTAGTAGAGTAGCGGGATATACAGATACGCAGTATTTT. Encoded protein: CASSRVAGYTDTQYF.

The genes are TRBV5-1 and TRBJ2-1; 13 bases are a match to TRBD2. The germline V gene has CDR1 SGHRS and CDR2 YFSETQ. J gave up 7 bases and V 4 bases, and 11 bases lay outside the gene matches. The CDR3 runs to 17 residues. Here the CDR3 reads CASSPTTGTSGMNEQFF. The DNA of the CDR3 is TGCGCCAGCAGCCCGACGACCGGGACTAGCGGGATGAATGAGCAGTTCTTC.

V usage is TRBV28 and J usage is TRBJ2-6; either TRBD1 or TRBD2 may supply D (6 bases each). Trimming shortened V by 11 bases and J by 0 bases, and 17 bases separated the two germline ends. CDR3 size: 16 residues. From germline, CDR1 is MDHEN and CDR2 SYDVKM. The DNA of the CDR3 is TGTGCCGCGGGACGGGGGCATTCCTCTGGGGCCAACGTCCTGACTTTC. It codes for CAAGRGHSSGANVLTF.

CDR3 nucleotides: TGCGCCAGCAGCATAAGGGACAGGGGGCACACCGGGGAGCTGTTTTTT. Translation gives CASSIRDRGHTGELFF. This chain uses TRBV5-1 with TRBJ2-2; 12 bases are a match to TRBD1. The CDR3 loop spans 16 amino acids. Germline CDR1 SGHRS, CDR2 YFSETQ. V lost 4 bases, J lost 3 bases, and 4 bases stayed unmatched.

The chain is built from TRBV6-5 and TRBJ2-7, with D possibly TRBD2 on 6 matching bases. The CDR3 length is 14 residues. Trimming removed 5 bases at V and 4 bases at J, with 15 bases between. The germline gives CDR1 MNHEY, CDR2 SVGAGI. DNA for the CDR3: TGTGCCAGCAGTAAAACTAGCAGTTCATACGAGCAGTACTTC. Translating it yields CASSKTSSSYEQYF.

The chain uses TRBV27 and TRBJ1-1; a possible D gene is TRBD1 (5 bases). The CDR3 covers 13 residues. Germline assignment: CDR1 MNHEY and CDR2 SMNVEV (reference sequence). V was shortened by 5 bases and J by 6 bases, with 13 bases between the two germline ends. The chain's CDR3 is CASSVQGSAEAFF. Here the CDR3 DNA reads TGTGCCAGCAGTGTTCAGGGTTCGGCTGAAGCTTTCTTT.

The V gene is TRBV19, the J gene TRBJ2-7; 11 bases line up with TRBD1. CDR1 and CDR2 (germline): LNHDA, SQIVND (reference sequence). The CDR3 is 16 residues long. Losses at the gene ends were 5 bases for V and 7 bases for J; bases not matched to a gene: 13. CDR3 in DNA: TGTGCCAGTAGTGCCAATCACGGACAGGGGGCGCGGGAGCAGTACTTC. This codes for CASSANHGQGAREQYF. The full variable domain, completed using reference TRBV19 and TRBJ2-7, is DGGITQSPKYLFRKEGQNVTLSCEQNLNHDAMYWYRQDPGQGLRLIYYSQIVNDFQKGDIAEGYSVSREKKESFPLTVTSAQKNPTAFYLCASSANHGQGAREQYFGPGTRLTVT.

This clone was counted a few times. The rearrangement links TRBV21-1 to TRBJ1-1. TRBV21-1 counts as a pseudogene. CDR3 length: 15 residues. The chain's CDR3 is CASSNCRGVNTEAFF. The CDR3 DNA is TGTGCCAGCAGCAACTGCCGGGGAGTGAACACTGAAGCTTTCTTT.

The gene calls are TRBV19 and TRBJ2-1; D ambiguous. This CDR3 comprises 11 residues. Trimming removed 8 bases at V and 9 bases at J, with 11 bases between. The germline V gene encodes CDR1 LNHDA and CDR2 SQIVND (reference sequence). The CDR3 protein is CASEVESEQFF. CDR3 sequence (DNA): TGTGCCAGTGAGGTGGAGAGTGAGCAGTTCTTC.

The chain joins TRBV27 to TRBJ2-7; a weak D match, TRBD1 (6 bases). CDR1 MNHEY and CDR2 SMNVEV come from the germline V gene (reference sequence). The CDR3 is 13 residues long. V was shortened by 2 bases and J by 5 bases, with 10 bases between the two germline ends. The CDR3 spells CASSLREGDEQYF. CDR3 in DNA: TGTGCCAGCAGTTTACGAGAGGGGGACGAGCAGTACTTC.

The chain combines TRBV5-6 with TRBJ1-5; D ambiguous. CDR3 length: 13 residues. Germline-derived CDR1 and CDR2 are SGHDT and YYEEEE. Between the trimmed V and J ends, which lost 1 base and 1 base, there was a span of 3 bases. The CDR3 protein is CASSLRSNQPQHF. CDR3 sequence (DNA): TGTGCCAGCAGCTTGAGGAGCAATCAGCCCCAGCATTTT.

This chain connects TRBV5-1 to TRBJ2-5; D is perhaps TRBD1 (5 bases). The ends were cut back, 4 bases at V and 2 bases at J, with 9 bases in the middle. Per the germline V gene, CDR1 is SGHRS and CDR2 is YFSETQ. This CDR3 is built from 13 residues. CDR3 amino acids: CASSDSKQETQYF. The CDR3 DNA reads as TGCGCCAGCAGCGACAGTAAACAAGAGACCCAGTACTTC.

This clone was detected a few times. The chain recombines TRBV7-2 with TRBJ2-7; TRBD1 aligns across 8 bases. Germline V lookup: CDR1 SGHTA, CDR2 FQGNSA. The CDR3 is 14 residues long. Trimming cost V 1 base and J 3 bases; bases outside gene matches: 2. The DNA of the CDR3 is TGTGCCAGCAGCTTAGTTGGACAGGGCTACGAGCAGTACTTC. This sequence encodes CASSLVGQGYEQYF.